This TCR beta chain emerged from a study of beta chain features in type 1 diabetes. Whole-study results and caveats: Type 1 diabetes patients showed fewer insertions and more deletions at VDJ junctions. When Type 1 diabetes patients were examined, their TCRB CDR3s proved moderately but significantly shorter in all four CD4+ subsets.

All of the isolated RNA was reverse transcribed, so expressed TCRB transcripts were sequenced. Some clones are missing from TCRdb's copy, which holds only in-frame ones; the method was immunoSEQ multiplex PCR. The table records hundreds of thousands of clones, about an eighth of them present only once. Based on CD45RO/CCR7/CD25/CD127/CD95/CD27, CD4+ regulatory, stem cell-like memory, naive and central memory cells were sorted. As regards this clone: Its specificity is not known.

The V gene end was trimmed by 5 bases and the J gene end by 8 bases; junction bases not matched to a gene: 7. Per germline, CDR1 SEHNR and CDR2 FQNEAQ (reference sequence). The CDR3 totals 15 residues. The specimen sequenced was naive CD4+ T cells from blood. This receptor was identified in a man younger than 30 with type 1 diabetes. The chain couples TRBV7-9 to TRBJ1-4; 11 positions match TRBD1. CDR3 sequence: CASSPGTGGSEKLFF. Written as DNA, the CDR3 is TGTGCCAGCAGCCCCGGGACAGGGGGGAGCGAAAAACTGTTTTTT.